The rows below give T cell receptor beta chains drawn from one sample of a study of cytotoxic CD8 clonotypes in ibrutinib-treated CLL. Assay: immunoSEQ multiplex PCR; the TCRdb copy retains only in-frame clones and omits some. The repertoire holds hundreds of thousands of clones, with 70% as singletons. The sample here was PBMCs, taken after 24 months of ibrutinib treatment. The receptors shown here come from a human donor with chronic lymphocytic leukemia. Each CDR3 is given with its conserved first and last residue. D genes are given only for firm matches. The size entry is marked missing in some rows and otherwise reads once, few, many or a size class.

J gene | V gene | clone size | D gene | CDR3 DNA | CDR3 protein
TRBJ2-7 | TRBV6-5 | . | . | TGTGCCAGCAGAGGGCGGGGACCCTACGAGCAGTACTTC | CASRGRGPYEQYF
TRBJ2-7 | TRBV2 | . | TRBD1 | TGTGCCAGCAGACGGGCGGGACAGGGCTCCGAGCAGTACTTC | CASRRAGQGSEQYF
TRBJ1-2 | TRBV5-4 | . | TRBD1 | TGTGCCAGCAGCTTAAAGCCAGGGGGGAGCTACACCTTC | CASSLKPGGSYTF
TRBJ2-7 | TRBV28 | . | . | TGTGCCAGCAGTCACCAGGCAGGGGCTCACTCCTACGAGCAGTACTTC | CASSHQAGAHSYEQYF
TRBJ1-1 | TRBV15 | few | . | TGTGCCACCAGCAGAGAGAGTCCGAACACTGAAGCTTTCTTT | CATSRESPNTEAFF
TRBJ2-2 | TRBV27 | . | . | TGTGCCAGCAGTTTTAAGGGCGCGAACACCGGGGAGCTGTTTTTT | CASSFKGANTGELFF
TRBJ2-7 | TRBV19 | . | TRBD1 | TGTGCCAGTAGGGCAGGGGGCGAGATCCACGAGCAGTACTTC | CASRAGGEIHEQYF
TRBJ1-1 | TRBV7-9 | . | . | TGTGCCAGCAGCTCGCTTGGGAACACTGAAGCTTTCTTT | CASSSLGNTEAFF
TRBJ1-2 | TRBV2 | . | . | TGTGCCAGCAGCGGACGGACTAACTATGGCTACACCTTC | CASSGRTNYGYTF
TRBJ2-7 | TRBV6-6 | . | . | TGTGCCAGCAGTCCGGTCCTCTACGAGCAGTACTTC | CASSPVLYEQYF
TRBJ2-7 | TRBV28 | . | . | TGTGCCAGCAGTCCCCCTACACGGACCTACGAGCAGTACTTC | CASSPPTRTYEQYF
TRBJ1-5 | TRBV13 | . | TRBD1 | TGTGCCAGCAGCTTACCCCCAGACAGGGAAGACCAAGGTCAGCCCCAGCATTTT | CASSLPPDREDQGQPQHF
TRBJ1-2 | TRBV19 | . | . | TGTGCCAGTAGTATCCGGCACCTCGACTATGGCTACACCTTC | CASSIRHLDYGYTF
TRBJ1-1 | TRBV27 | . | TRBD1 | TGTGCCAGCAGTGTCCCCGGGACAGCCTTGAACACTGAAGCTTTCTTT | CASSVPGTALNTEAFF
TRBJ1-1 | TRBV30 | . | . | TGTGCCTGGACTACTATAAACCTGGCTTTCTTT | CAWTTINLAFF
TRBJ2-5 | TRBV7-9 | once | TRBD1 | TGTGCCAGCAGCTTAGTTGGACAGGGGCAAGAGACCCAGTACTTC | CASSLVGQGQETQYF
TRBJ2-7 | TRBV28 | . | . | TGTGCCAGCAATCTGGGAGGAGGTAGTGGGTACGAGCAGTACTTC | CASNLGGGSGYEQYF
TRBJ2-1 | TRBV15 | . | TRBD2 | TGTGCCACCAGCAGAGAGCCGGCGGGACTAGCTTACAATGAGCAGTTCTTC | CATSREPAGLAYNEQFF
TRBJ2-6 | TRBV18 | . | . | TGTGCCAGCTCACCAGGAGCAACTGGGGCCAACGTCCTGACTTTC | CASSPGATGANVLTF
TRBJ2-5 | TRBV27 | . | . | TGTGCCAGCAGTTTATCGGCTTATGGACAGCAAGAGACCCAGTACTTC | CASSLSAYGQQETQYF
TRBJ2-7 | TRBV4-3 | . | TRBD2 | TGCGCCAGCAGCCAAGATGGGACTAGCAATCTTCCAGTCTACGAGCAGTACTTC | CASSQDGTSNLPVYEQYF
TRBJ1-5 | TRBV6-5 | . | TRBD1 | TGTGCCAGCAGTGTGGGGACAGGAAAGTATCAGCCCCAGCATTTT | CASSVGTGKYQPQHF
TRBJ2-7 | TRBV28 | . | . | TGTGCCAGCAGTTTCGGCGTGCTGGGGTCCTACGAGCAGTACTTC | CASSFGVLGSYEQYF
TRBJ2-7 | TRBV4-2 | . | TRBD1 | TGTGCCAGCAGCCAAGATAGGGGACAGCTTCAGCCGCTGGATGGCTACGAGCGGTACTTC | CASSQDRGQLQPLDGYERYF
TRBJ1-2 | TRBV20-1 | . | . | TGCAGTGCGGCAGGGTACGGCTACACCTTC | CSAAGYGYTF
TRBJ2-7 | TRBV29-1 | . | . | TGCAGCGTCAAAGGGCGGGGGCTTGTCGAGCAGTACTTC | CSVKGRGLVEQYF
TRBJ2-2 | TRBV10-1 | . | . | TGCGCCAGCAGAGAACAGGGAACCGGGGAGCTGTTTTTT | CASREQGTGELFF
TRBJ1-2 | TRBV28 | . | . | TGTGCCAGCAGTTTCATGGGTTATGGCTACACCTTC | CASSFMGYGYTF
TRBJ1-4 | TRBV2 | . | . | TGTGCCAGCAGGAATGAAAAACTGTTTTTT | CASRNEKLFF
TRBJ1-5 | TRBV7-2 | . | TRBD1 | TGTGCCAGCAGCTTAGTGACAGGGGCAGGCAATCAGCCCCAGCATTTT | CASSLVTGAGNQPQHF
TRBJ2-1 | TRBV6-8 | . | TRBD2 | TGTGCCAGCAGTTACGAGACTAGCGGGAGCAATGAGCAGTTCTTC | CASSYETSGSNEQFF
TRBJ2-1 | TRBV28 | . | . | TGTGCCAGCTGGGGGAGGACCTACAATGAGCAGTTCTTC | CASWGRTYNEQFF
TRBJ2-1 | TRBV19 | . | . | TGTGCCAGTAGTATAGGGACTTCGGTTGAGCAGTTCTTC | CASSIGTSVEQFF
TRBJ1-2 | TRBV5-8 | . | . | TGTGCCAGCAGCAGACCGGGTCACACTAACTATGGCTACACCTTC | CASSRPGHTNYGYTF
TRBJ2-7 | TRBV19 | . | . | TGTGCCAGTAGTAAATGCCCCTGGGACCGGGGCTTC | CASSKCPWDRGF
TRBJ1-1 | TRBV29-1 | . | . | TGCAGCGTTGGCTGGGGGCTACTGGTGAACACTGAAGCTTTCTTT | CSVGWGLLVNTEAFF
TRBJ1-2 | TRBV29-1 | . | . | TGCAGCGTTGATAGGGGTAATCCCCCGGGCTACACCTTC | CSVDRGNPPGYTF
TRBJ2-7 | TRBV18 | . | TRBD2 | TGTGCCAGCTCACCGTTGGAATTAGCGGGAACCAGCTCCTACGAGCAGTACTTC | CASSPLELAGTSSYEQYF
TRBJ2-7 | TRBV9 | . | TRBD2 | TGTGCCAGCAGCGAGGGGACCTCCGGGACTAGCGGAAGGAATCCCTACGAGCAGTACTTC | CASSEGTSGTSGRNPYEQYF